This T cell receptor beta chain derives from a study of human T cells and chemical hapten exposure. Before extraction, the whole blood was not fractionated, and total RNA was taken from it. The CDR3 consists of 14 residues. V shed 4 bases and J shed 0 bases, with 5 bases lying between them. Germline assignment: CDR1 SGHRS and CDR2 YFSETQ. TCRdb fed the 5' RACE reads into MiXCR, producing one record per CDR3 protein. The sample gives 70,000 to 85,000 distinct CDR3 sequences, roughly 15% of which show up once; approximately 7% is in the top ten. The chain recombines TRBV5-1 with TRBJ2-6; no reliable D call. This TCR was recovered from a female donor in good health. In DNA, the CDR3 is TGCGCCAGCAGCCAGAACTCTGGGGCCAACGTCCTGACTTTC. It encodes CASSQNSGANVLTF.